This T cell receptor (beta chain) originates from a study of cytomegalovirus exposure and HLA in healthy donors. This clone was seen only a few times. With 60 Vbeta and 13 Jbeta primers, the PCR was carried out. Some clones are missing from TCRdb's copy, which holds only in-frame ones; the method was immunoSEQ multiplex PCR. The table includes about 200,000 clones, approximately 78% detected once. The sample taken for sequencing was PBMCs. This TCR derives from a woman in her forties or fifties in good health and CMV-seropositive.

The CDR3 here is CASSLAQGAFEGYTF. Here the CDR3 DNA reads TGTGCCAGCAGCTTAGCGCAGGGGGCATTCGAAGGCTACACCTTC. The rearrangement joins TRBV7-9 to TRBJ1-2; 8 nucleotides match TRBD1. CDR1 is SEHNR, CDR2 FQNEAQ, per germline (reference sequence). V gave up 0 bases and J gave up 8 bases; unmatched junction bases: 8. This CDR3 spans 15 amino acids.